Below are 28 T cell receptor beta chains sequenced from a single sample in a study of T cells after yellow fever vaccination. TCRdb recomputed calls from the 5' RACE reads with MiXCR, one row per CDR3 protein. The sample has nearly 70,000 distinct CDR3 sequences, approximately 7% seen once; the top ten hold around 37%. This specimen was CD8+ T cells sorted from PBMCs, taken about 41 days after the first yellow fever vaccination. These receptors were taken from a man between 18 and 35 years old who received the YFV17D yellow fever vaccine.

This clonotype was detected many times. The V gene is TRBV5-1, the J gene TRBJ2-2; D possibly matches TRBD1 or TRBD2 (5 bases each). CDR3 length: 16 residues. V lost 2 bases, J lost 7 bases, and 18 bases lay in between. The germline CDR1 and CDR2 sequences are SGHRS and YFSETQ. CDR3: CASSLWGSLRGGELFF. CDR3 nucleotides: TGCGCCAGCAGCTTATGGGGGTCCCTGCGCGGCGGGGAGCTGTTTTTT.

This clonotype was found many times. The genes are TRBV5-1 and TRBJ2-7; 7 nucleotides line up with TRBD2. The CDR3 is made up of 12 amino acids. Germline loops: CDR1 SGHRS, CDR2 YFSETQ. Trimming took 9 bases from V and 7 from J; bases not matched to a gene: 10. The DNA for the CDR3 is TGCGCCACAGGCCTCCCGGGAGGAGAGCAGTACTTC. Translating it yields CATGLPGGEQYF. Looking up the rest from reference TRBV5-1 and TRBJ2-7 gives the full variable domain: KAGVTQTPRYLIKTRGQQVTLSCSPISGHRSVSWYQQTPGQGLQFLFEYFSETQRNKGNFPGRFSGRQFSNSRSEMNVSTLELGDSALYLCATGLPGGEQYFGPGTRLTVT.

This clonotype was seen a handful of times. The chain links TRBV10-2 to TRBJ2-7; D unresolved. CDR3 length: 15 amino acids. Germline CDR1 reads WSHSY; CDR2 reads SAAADI. V was trimmed by 6 bases and J by 1 base, leaving 16 bases between them. The DNA of the CDR3 is TGCGCCAGCAGCCTAACAGAGAAACTATCCTACGAGCAGTACTTC. This codes for CASSLTEKLSYEQYF.

This clonotype was found many times. The chain joins TRBV4-1 to TRBJ2-7; tentative D call: TRBD1 (6 bases). The CDR3 is 16 amino acids. V was pared by 1 base and J by 4 bases, with 17 bases between. Germline V gives CDR1 MGHRA, CDR2 YSYEKL. The CDR3 bases are TGCGCCAGCAGCCAAGCTGGACAGCCTTCAGGGTACGAGCAGTACTTC. It encodes CASSQAGQPSGYEQYF.

V usage is TRBV10-2 and J usage is TRBJ2-3; D gene ambiguous. With 5 bases removed from V and 0 bases from J, the gap between germline ends came to 9 bases. The CDR3 spans 14 residues. The germline V gene encodes CDR1 WSHSY and CDR2 SAAADI. The CDR3 DNA follows: TGCGCCAGCAGTAGGGCAGCTAGCACAGATACGCAGTATTTT. Its protein product is CASSRAASTDTQYF.

This clonotype came up many times. This chain uses TRBV4-1 with TRBJ2-2; D unresolved. The germline V and J ends were trimmed by 2 bases and 3 bases, with 7 bases remaining between them. Germline assignment: CDR1 MGHRA and CDR2 YSYEKL. The CDR3 runs 14 residues. CDR3 sequence reads: CASSQFVDTGELFF. CDR3 DNA: TGCGCCAGCAGCCAATTTGTTGACACCGGGGAGCTGTTTTTT.

This clonotype has ten or more counts. The chain joins TRBV5-5 to TRBJ2-7; 7 bases agree with TRBD2. The CDR3 loop spans 12 amino acids. The germline CDR1 and CDR2 sequences are SGHKS and YYEKEE (reference sequence). V shed 2 bases and J 7 bases; nucleotides not matched to a gene: 3. The chain's CDR3 is CASSFSGGEQYV. CDR3 bases: TGTGCCAGCAGCTTTTCGGGGGGAGAGCAGTACGTC.

Note on this clonotype: A much more abundant neighbour one base away suggests this may be a read error. The rearrangement joins TRBV6-2 or TRBV6-3 to TRBJ1-1; no clear D. Per germline, CDR1 MNHEY and CDR2 SVGEGT. Trimming pared 2 bases from V and 0 bases from J, leaving 10 bases between. The CDR3 is made up of 15 amino acids. The CDR3 DNA is TGTGCCAGCAGTTACAATGCGCATTTGAACACTGAAGCTTTCTTT. Translation gives CASSYNAHLNTEAFF.

The chain combines TRBV4-3 with TRBJ1-2; a possible D gene is TRBD1 (5 bases). The CDR3 runs 14 residues. Germline lookup yields CDR1 LGHNA and CDR2 YSLEER. Trimming cost V 0 bases and J 8 bases, with 13 bases left between them. CDR3 bases: TGCGCCAGCAGCCAAGATGGAAGGGGCGGCGGCTACACCTTC. It specifies CASSQDGRGGGYTF.

This clonotype was observed at least ten times. The chain links TRBV12-3 or TRBV12-4 to TRBJ2-5, with TRBD2 matching over 12 bases. With 5 bases clipped from V and 3 bases from J, the junction kept 10 bases outside the gene matches. This CDR3 comprises 17 residues. The CDR3 here is CASSGDSSGGAKETQYF. DNA for the CDR3: TGTGCCAGCAGTGGGGACTCTAGCGGGGGGGCTAAAGAGACCCAGTACTTC.

The CDR3 protein is CSAYLAGSTDTQYF. CDR3 bases: TGCAGTGCGTATCTAGCGGGGAGCACAGATACGCAGTATTTT. The chain uses TRBV20-1 and TRBJ2-3, with 9 bases fitting TRBD2. This CDR3 contains 14 residues. The germline V gene has CDR1 DFQATT and CDR2 SNEGSKA (reference sequence). V shed 6 bases and J 0 bases; nucleotides not matched to a gene: 4.

This clonotype has a count of ten or more. The rearrangement joins TRBV6-2 or TRBV6-3 to TRBJ2-7, with 7 positions matching TRBD1. In germline, CDR1 is MNHEY, CDR2 SVGEGT. Losses at the gene ends were 8 bases for V and 3 bases for J; bases not matched to a gene: 1. CDR3 length: 11 residues. CDR3 bases: TGTGCCAGCCGGGACAGCTACGAGCAGTACGTC. Its protein is CASRDSYEQYV.

J is TRBJ2-1 and V is TRBV7-6, with 7 nucleotides matching TRBD1. Germline assignment: CDR1 SGHVS and CDR2 FNYEAQ. The CDR3 has 13 residues. The ends lost 5 bases at V and 5 bases at J; junction bases unmatched: 3. This CDR3 reads CASSHDRDNEQFF. As DNA, the CDR3 is TGTGCCAGCAGCCATGACAGGGACAATGAGCAGTTCTTC.

The genes are TRBV27 and TRBJ1-1; 9 positions agree with TRBD1. The V gene's germline CDR1 is MNHEY and CDR2 SMNVEV (reference sequence). Germline trimming cut 2 bases from V and 6 bases from J; bases unmatched to any gene: 19. The CDR3 consists of 19 residues. CDR3 sequence: CASSLITGGSWSMRAEAFF. The CDR3 bases are TGTGCCAGCAGTTTAATAACAGGGGGCTCCTGGTCGATGCGAGCTGAAGCTTTCTTT.

Worth noting for this clonotype: This clone may be a read error of a much larger clone one base away. The V and J genes are TRBV12-3 or TRBV12-4 and TRBJ2-7; perhaps TRBD2 as D (7 bases). CDR3 length equals 13 residues. The CDR3 DNA reads as TGTGCCAGCAAGGGGGACTACTCCTACGGGCAGTACTTC. Translation: CASKGDYSYGQYF.

This clonotype was observed at least ten times. V is TRBV7-3 and J is TRBJ2-4; 10 positions agree with TRBD1. Germline CDR1 SGHTA, CDR2 FQGTGA. The junction had 11 bases not matched to a gene; V was cut back by 4 bases and J by 11 bases. The CDR3 length is 15 residues. CDR3 in DNA: TGTGCCAGCAGCTGGACAGGGGGAGGGGCGGATCTTCAGTACTTC. The encoded protein is CASSWTGGGADLQYF.

The J gene is TRBJ2-4, the V gene TRBV6-1; D might be TRBD2 (7 bases). CDR1 MNHNS and CDR2 SASEGT come from the germline V gene. The CDR3 sequence is 16 residues long. V gave up 6 bases and J gave up 6 bases, with 21 bases separating them. The DNA for the CDR3 is TGTGCCAGCAGCCCGGTGGGGGGGCATTGGGGAAACATTCAGTACTTC. Protein product: CASSPVGGHWGNIQYF.

The rearrangement joins TRBV6-2 or TRBV6-3 to TRBJ1-1; a weak D match, TRBD1 (6 bases). The V and J ends lost 6 bases and 4 bases respectively, with 18 bases between them. Germline CDR1 MNHEY, CDR2 SVGEGT. This CDR3 comprises 15 residues. The CDR3 reads CASRFTQGGGTEAFF. The CDR3 DNA is TGTGCCAGCAGATTTACACAGGGAGGCGGCACTGAAGCTTTCTTT.

In its sample, this clonotype was seen many times. The chain has TRBV15 and TRBJ2-2; no reliable D call. Germline V CDR1 and CDR2: LNHNV, YYDKDF (reference sequence). Trimming pared 1 base from V and 6 bases from J, leaving 9 bases between. The CDR3 length is 14 residues. The CDR3 protein is CATSRGTAAGELFF. DNA for the CDR3: TGTGCCACCAGCAGAGGGACGGCGGCCGGGGAGCTGTTTTTT.

Many counts were recorded for this clonotype. The chain has TRBV11-2 and TRBJ1-5, with TRBD1 identical over 8 bases. V dropped 3 bases and J dropped 4; count of bases not matched to a gene: 11. The germline V gene has CDR1 SGHAT and CDR2 FQNNGV. The CDR3 totals 17 residues. The DNA for the CDR3 is TGTGCCAGCAGCTTCGAGCCCGGACAGGGATGGAATCAGCCCCAGCATTTT. Its translation is CASSFEPGQGWNQPQHF.

At least ten counts were recorded for this clonotype. The chain recombines TRBV20-1 with TRBJ2-7, with D perhaps TRBD1 or TRBD2 (5 bases each). The V end was cut by 6 bases, the J end by 0 bases, with 15 bases between. The CDR3 totals 14 residues. Germline values: CDR1 DFQATT, CDR2 SNEGSKA (reference sequence). The CDR3 nucleotides read TGCAGTGCGGTCCCCCGGGACGGCTCCTACGAGCAGTACTTC. Encoded protein: CSAVPRDGSYEQYF.

This clonotype was picked up many times. The rearrangement links TRBV4-2 to TRBJ2-3; 10 positions agree with TRBD1. CDR1 and CDR2 (germline): LGHNA, YNFKEQ. With 8 bases clipped from V and 3 bases from J, the junction kept 5 bases outside the gene matches. The CDR3 length is 14 residues. CDR3 amino acids: CASGGQGGTDTQYF. The CDR3 coding sequence is TGTGCCAGCGGCGGACAGGGGGGTACAGATACGCAGTATTTT.

This clonotype has at least ten counts. The gene calls are TRBV25-1 and TRBJ2-2, with 8 bases that match TRBD1. CDR3 size: 14 residues. Trimming removed 3 bases from V and 3 bases from J; junction bases left unmatched: 0. Germline CDR1 and CDR2: MGHDK and SYGVNS. CDR3 residues: CASSDRGHTGELFF. In DNA form, the CDR3 reads TGTGCCAGCAGTGACAGGGGGCACACCGGGGAGCTGTTTTTT.

As concerns this clonotype: A much larger clone differs from this one at a single base, so this may be a read error. V usage is TRBV18 and J usage is TRBJ2-1; D unclear. CDR3 size: 16 residues. Germline V gene sequence: CDR1 KGHSH, CDR2 LQKENI. The V end lost 0 bases, the J end lost 2 bases, and 11 bases lay between the germline ends. The CDR3 DNA reads TGTGCCAGCTCACCACCAGATCGCCAGGCCTACAATGAGCAGTTCTTC. Translation gives CASSPPDRQAYNEQFF.

The J gene is TRBJ1-5, the V gene TRBV20-1; maybe TRBD1 (6 bases). Trimming stripped 2 bases from V and 1 base from J, with 15 bases between. The CDR3 has 16 amino acids. CDR1 and CDR2 from the germline V gene are DFQATT and SNEGSKA (reference sequence). CDR3 region: CSARSFGGGSNQPQHF. DNA of the CDR3: TGCAGTGCTAGAAGCTTCGGGGGGGGCAGCAATCAGCCCCAGCATTTT.

In this sample, this clonotype turned up a few times. The chain links TRBV5-6 to TRBJ2-7; D possibly corresponds to TRBD1 (5 bases). The CDR3 runs to 13 residues. With 3 bases removed from V and 5 bases from J, the gap between germline ends came to 12 bases. Germline V gene lookup returns CDR1 SGHDT and CDR2 YYEEEE. In nucleotides, the CDR3 is TGTGCCAGCAGCTGGGGCGTAGGTGACGAGCAGTACTTC. As protein: CASSWGVGDEQYF. The full variable domain, completed using reference TRBV5-6 and TRBJ2-7, is DAGVTQSPTHLIKTRGQQVTLRCSPKSGHDTVSWYQQALGQGPQFIFQYYEEEERQRGNFPDRFSGHQFPNYSSELNVNALLLGDSALYLCASSWGVGDEQYFGPGTRLTVT.

This clonotype has just a few counts. The chain has TRBV10-3 and TRBJ2-2; TRBD2 might be the D (5 bases). This CDR3 region has 11 residues. The V gene's germline CDR1 is ENHRY and CDR2 SYGVKD. V lost 6 bases and J 6 bases, leaving 5 bases between the germline ends. CDR3 coding DNA: TGTGCCATCAGACTAGCCGGGGAGCTGTTTTTT. It translates to CAIRLAGELFF.

This clonotype was counted a single time. A read error may explain this, as a much larger clone is one base away. The gene calls are TRBV20-1 and TRBJ2-1; TRBD2 matches at 9 bases. Losses at the gene ends were 6 bases for V and 8 bases for J; bases not matched to a gene: 8. CDR3 length: 13 residues. Per the germline V gene, CDR1 is DFQATT and CDR2 is SNEGSKA (reference sequence). CDR3 DNA: TGCAGTGCGGCTGGCGGGGGGGCGTATGAGCAGTTCTTC. Amino acids: CSAAGGGAYEQFF.